These 11 T cell receptor beta chains were sequenced from one sample in a study of response to subunit inactivated influenza vaccine. Via MiXCR, TCRdb re-called the RT-PCR reads, giving one row per CDR3 protein. This sample has under 200,000 distinct CDR3 sequences, with about 11% found just once. The specimen comprised CD8+ T cells sorted from PBMCs, sampled less than 30 months after vaccination. Receptors were obtained from a man in his fifties or sixties who received an inactivated influenza vaccine.

The chain uses TRBV11-2 and TRBJ2-3; 13 bases fit TRBD2. The germline gives CDR1 SGHAT, CDR2 FQNNGV. CDR3 length equals 18 residues. J gave up 5 bases and V 3 bases, and 11 bases lay outside the gene matches. DNA of the CDR3: TGTGCCAGCAGCTTCCTCATACTAGCGGGAGGGCGGGGAGATACGCAGTATTTT. Encoded protein: CASSFLILAGGRGDTQYF. Complete variable domain (other parts from reference TRBV11-2 and TRBJ2-3): EAGVAQSPRYKIIEKRQSVAFWCNPISGHATLYWYQQILGQGPKLLIQFQNNGVVDDSQLPKDRFSAERLKGVDSTLKIQPAKLEDSAVYLCASSFLILAGGRGDTQYFGPGTRLTVL.

V gene TRBV11-2 combines with J gene TRBJ1-1, with a weak D call TRBD1 (6 bases). This CDR3 has 16 residues. Per germline, CDR1 SGHAT and CDR2 FQNNGV. The V gene lost 5 bases and the J gene lost 1 base, with 17 bases spanning the gap. The CDR3 loop is CASSPGAEPWNTEAFF. CDR3 DNA sequence: TGTGCCAGCAGCCCAGGGGCCGAACCATGGAACACTGAAGCTTTCTTT. The variable domain in full, completed from reference TRBV11-2 and TRBJ1-1, reads EAGVAQSPRYKIIEKRQSVAFWCNPISGHATLYWYQQILGQGPKLLIQFQNNGVVDDSQLPKDRFSAERLKGVDSTLKIQPAKLEDSAVYLCASSPGAEPWNTEAFFGQGTRLTVV.

The genes are TRBV5-1 and TRBJ2-3; tentative D call: TRBD2 (6 bases). V was trimmed by 1 base and J by 0 bases, leaving 9 bases between them. CDR3 length equals 15 residues. Germline CDR1 reads SGHRS; CDR2 reads YFSETQ. CDR3 amino acids: CASSLLSGSTDTQYF. The CDR3 coding sequence is TGCGCCAGCAGCTTGCTTAGCGGCAGCACAGATACGCAGTATTTT.

This clonotype came up a few times. The V and J genes are TRBV5-1 and TRBJ2-5; D is perhaps TRBD2 (5 bases). The CDR3 runs 14 residues. Germline CDR1 is SGHRS and CDR2 is YFSETQ. The V gene lost 4 bases and the J gene lost 0 bases, with 10 bases spanning the gap. Written as DNA, the CDR3 is TGCGCCAGCAGCACCTCGGGATACCAAGAGACCCAGTACTTC. Its protein is CASSTSGYQETQYF.

This clonotype was found a few times. The rearrangement uses TRBV5-1 and TRBJ2-1; TRBD2 agrees at 10 bases. Trimming cost V 0 bases and J 3 bases; bases outside gene matches: 6. This CDR3 contains 17 residues. Germline V lookup: CDR1 SGHRS, CDR2 YFSETQ. This CDR3 is CASSLGTSGAFYNEQFF. Here the CDR3 DNA reads TGCGCCAGCAGCTTGGGGACTAGCGGAGCCTTCTACAATGAGCAGTTCTTC.

In its sample, this clonotype was seen many times. The chain combines TRBV5-6 with TRBJ1-5, with D perhaps matching TRBD1 (5 bases). Germline CDR1 is SGHDT and CDR2 is YYEEEE. The V end was cut by 3 bases, the J end by 2 bases, with 9 bases between. The CDR3 is 14 amino acids. CDR3 nucleotides: TGTGCCAGCAGCTGGGGGGTGGGCAATCAGCCCCAGCATTTT. Its protein is CASSWGVGNQPQHF.

The gene calls are TRBV28 and TRBJ1-6; TRBD1 agrees at 10 bases. Germline CDR1 and CDR2: MDHEN and SYDVKM. The junction had 5 bases not matched to a gene; V was cut back by 6 bases and J by 9 bases. This CDR3 has 14 amino acids. The CDR3 spells CASSYGTGASPLHF. The CDR3, as DNA: TGTGCCAGCAGCTATGGGACAGGGGCTTCACCCCTCCACTTT.

There are many counts of this clonotype. The CDR3 is CSAGLAGDPTQYF. The CDR3 DNA follows: TGCAGTGCTGGACTAGCGGGGGACCCGACCCAGTACTTC. The J gene is TRBJ2-5, the V gene TRBV20-1; 13 nucleotides match TRBD2. CDR1 and CDR2 (germline): DFQATT, SNEGSKA (reference sequence). The CDR3 consists of 13 residues. After removal of 5 bases from V and 7 bases from J, the junction contained 4 bases not matched to a gene.

The gene calls are TRBV19 and TRBJ1-2, with D tentatively TRBD1 (6 bases). The CDR3 spans 15 residues. With 3 bases removed from V and 6 bases from J, the gap between germline ends came to 17 bases. CDR1 is LNHDA, CDR2 SQIVND, per germline (reference sequence). CDR3 nucleotide sequence: TGTGCCAGTAGTATCAGAGGCAGGGGTGAAGATGGCTACACCTTC. Encoded protein: CASSIRGRGEDGYTF.

V and J are TRBV9 and TRBJ2-2; D tentatively reads TRBD1 or TRBD2 (5 bases each). Deletions cut 3 bases from V and 9 bases from J, with 18 bases between. Per the germline V gene, CDR1 is SGDLS and CDR2 is YYNGEE. The CDR3 has 15 residues. The CDR3 spells CASSGRDQDSWELFF. The CDR3 DNA is TGTGCCAGCAGCGGTCGGGACCAAGATTCATGGGAGCTGTTTTTT.

The chain uses TRBV6-1 and TRBJ1-2; 9 bases align to TRBD1. This CDR3 contains 18 residues. V dropped 4 bases and J dropped 5; count of bases not matched to a gene: 17. In germline, CDR1 is MNHNS, CDR2 SASEGT. This CDR3 reads CASSAGTGFSLGLYGYTF. The DNA for the CDR3 is TGTGCCAGCAGTGCCGGGACAGGGTTTTCGCTTGGGCTTTATGGCTACACCTTC.